These 17 T cell receptor beta chains were all obtained from the same sample, sequenced in a study of CD8 T cells in ankylosing spondylitis (dated by TCRdb to 2016 to 2017). Receptors were amplified or captured by 5' RACE. Instrument used: Illumina HiSeq 2500. Using fastp trimming at Q25 and MiXCR clonotype assembly, TCRdb reanalyzed the public sequencing data and kept in-frame beta chains. All rows with the same CDR3 protein become a single entry with the most common DNA and genes. The sample table holds 450,000 to 550,000 distinct CDR3 sequences, of which approximately 5% were seen once. 3% to 4.5% of the sample belongs to the ten largest clones. The antigens these receptors bind are not known. Beyond this particular receptor, the publication reports: Blood from ankylosing spondylitis patients appeared to be characterized by a TCR beta motif composed of about eight highly homologous amino acid variants.

The sample was blood, either unsorted or a sorted T cell fraction (not recorded which). All receptors come from a male donor with ankylosing spondylitis.

This clonotype was seen at least ten times. The chain has TRBV20-1 and TRBJ1-6, with TRBD1 identical over 7 bases. Per the germline V gene, CDR1 is DFQATT and CDR2 is SNEGSKA (reference sequence). The CDR3 is made up of 13 amino acids. This chain's CDR3 is CSLTQGYDSPLHF. DNA for the CDR3: TGCAGCCTCACACAGGGGTACGATTCACCCCTCCACTTT.

This clonotype was seen repeatedly, ten times or more. The V gene is TRBV12-3 or TRBV12-4, the J gene TRBJ1-6, with a possible D match to TRBD1 (5 bases). V lost 2 bases and J 10 bases, leaving 15 bases between the germline ends. This CDR3 region has 15 residues. CDR3 bases: TGTGCCAGCAGTTTATTTGGGCAGGGACTCTCACCCCTCCACTTT. Translating gives CASSLFGQGLSPLHF.

The chain carries TRBV2 and TRBJ2-3, with 7 positions matching TRBD1. This CDR3 has 14 residues. CDR1 SNHLY and CDR2 FYNNEI come from the germline V gene. The junction had 7 bases not matched to a gene; V was cut back by 6 bases and J by 4 bases. CDR3 amino acids: CASSDRQGPDTQYF. The CDR3 DNA reads as TGTGCCAGCAGCGACCGACAGGGCCCAGATACGCAGTATTTT.

At least ten counts were recorded for this clonotype. DNA for the CDR3: TGCAGCGTCCTTCGTATGAACACTGAAGCTTTCTTT. Its protein product is CSVLRMNTEAFF. This rearrangement joins TRBV29-1 to TRBJ1-1; D not certain. The germline CDR1 and CDR2 sequences are SQVTM and ANQGSEA. This CDR3 comprises 12 residues. V shed 6 bases and J shed 0 bases, with 8 bases lying between them. Together with reference TRBV29-1 and TRBJ1-1, the CDR3 gives the full variable domain: SAVISQKPSRDICQRGTSLTIQCQVDSQVTMMFWYRQQPGQSLTLIATANQGSEATYESGFVIDKFPISRPNLTFSTLTVSNMSPEDSSIYLCSVLRMNTEAFFGQGTRLTVV.

This clonotype was detected many times. This sequence joins TRBV25-1 and TRBJ2-1; D unresolved. V was trimmed by 3 bases and J by 5 bases, leaving 11 bases between them. The germline V gene encodes CDR1 MGHDK and CDR2 SYGVNS. The CDR3 has 14 residues. CDR3 nucleotide sequence: TGTGCCAGCAGTGACCTACGTTGGGACAATGAGCAGTTCTTC. Protein product: CASSDLRWDNEQFF. Supplemented by reference TRBV25-1 and TRBJ2-1, the full variable domain reads EADIYQTPRYLVIGTGKKITLECSQTMGHDKMYWYQQDPGMELHLIHYSYGVNSTEKGDLSSESTVSRIRTEHFPLTLESARPSHTSQYLCASSDLRWDNEQFFGPGTRLTVL.

The sample holds many counts of this clonotype. The rearrangement joins TRBV12-3 or TRBV12-4 to TRBJ2-1, with 11 bases aligning to TRBD2. Trimming at V came to 4 bases and at J to 4 bases, leaving 3 bases not matched to a gene. The CDR3 is made up of 15 amino acids. CDR3 residues: CASSSSSGGYNEQFF. CDR3 sequence (DNA): TGTGCCAGCAGTTCATCTAGCGGGGGGTACAATGAGCAGTTCTTC.

At least ten counts were recorded for this clonotype. The chain combines TRBV7-2 with TRBJ2-7; tentative D call: TRBD1 (6 bases). V was trimmed by 1 base and J by 7 bases, leaving 17 bases between them. Germline-derived CDR1 and CDR2 are SGHTA and FQGNSA. The CDR3 spans 15 residues. DNA of the CDR3: TGTGCCAGCAGCTTAGATTTGGTCAGGGGTGAGGAGCAGTACTTC. Translation: CASSLDLVRGEEQYF.

This clonotype appeared many times. The chain couples TRBV10-1 to TRBJ1-6, with D unresolved. The CDR3 consists of 13 residues. Germline loops: CDR1 WNHNN, CDR2 SYGVQD (reference sequence). Trimming took off 0 bases at V and 12 bases at J, with 9 bases between the two ends. The CDR3 is CASSESRSGPLHF. CDR3 nucleotide sequence: TGCGCCAGCAGTGAGTCTCGGAGCGGACCCCTCCACTTT.

V usage is TRBV6-2 or TRBV6-3 and J usage is TRBJ1-1; the D gene is possibly TRBD1 (5 bases). This CDR3 contains 12 residues. CDR1 is MNHEY and CDR2 is SVGEGT in the germline V gene. V was cut by 2 bases and J by 10 bases, with 11 bases left in between. CDR3 protein: CASSYRGYGAFF. In DNA, the CDR3 is TGTGCCAGCAGTTACAGGGGATACGGAGCTTTCTTT.

This clonotype was detected many times. The V and J genes are TRBV7-2 and TRBJ1-5; no clear D gene. With 1 base removed from V and 3 bases from J, the gap between germline ends came to 7 bases. Germline V gene lookup returns CDR1 SGHTA and CDR2 FQGNSA. The CDR3 is made up of 14 amino acids. Here the CDR3 reads CASSLVGNNQPQHF. The CDR3 DNA reads TGTGCCAGCAGCTTAGTAGGGAACAATCAGCCCCAGCATTTT.

This clonotype was picked up many times. The rearrangement links TRBV28 to TRBJ2-1; 15 nucleotides align to TRBD2. The CDR3 is made up of 17 amino acids. The V gene's germline CDR1 is MDHEN and CDR2 SYDVKM. The junction had 7 bases not matched to a gene; V was cut back by 2 bases and J by 8 bases. The CDR3 DNA follows: TGTGCCAGCAGTTTACAGGGACTAGCGGGAGGACTAGATGAGCAGTTCTTC. Protein product: CASSLQGLAGGLDEQFF. Using reference TRBV28 and TRBJ2-1 for the parts outside the CDR3, the full variable domain is DVKVTQSSRYLVKRTGEKVFLECVQDMDHENMFWYRQDPGLGLRLIYFSYDVKMKEKGDIPEGYSVSREKKERFSLILESASTNQTSMYLCASSLQGLAGGLDEQFFGPGTRLTVL.

This clonotype was picked up many times. This chain uses TRBV20-1 with TRBJ1-2, with D possibly matching TRBD1 (5 bases). V shed 3 bases and J shed 8 bases, with 16 bases lying between them. This CDR3 is built from 13 residues. The germline CDR1 and CDR2 sequences are DFQATT and SNEGSKA (reference sequence). CDR3: CSASLAGPRGYTF. As DNA, the CDR3 is TGCAGTGCTAGCCTGGCAGGGCCGCGAGGCTACACCTTC.

V is TRBV20-1 and J is TRBJ2-1, with 7 bases matching TRBD2. V lost 0 bases to trimming and J lost 3 bases; unmatched junction nucleotides: 11. The germline CDR1 and CDR2 sequences are DFQATT and SNEGSKA (reference sequence). The CDR3 has 17 amino acids. The CDR3 is CSARDPSAGAVYNEQFF. CDR3 DNA sequence: TGCAGTGCTAGAGATCCCTCCGCGGGAGCAGTCTACAATGAGCAGTTCTTC.

This clonotype was picked up many times. The V gene is TRBV20-1, the J gene TRBJ2-7, with TRBD1 as a possible D gene (5 bases). Germline V gene sequence: CDR1 DFQATT, CDR2 SNEGSKA (reference sequence). Trimming cost V 4 bases and J 1 base, with 8 bases left between them. This CDR3 contains 12 residues. Written as DNA, the CDR3 is TGCAGTGCTATCGACAGATCCTACGAGCAGTACTTC. Translation: CSAIDRSYEQYF.

This clonotype was counted at least ten times. This chain joins TRBV20-1 and TRBJ2-3, with 8 nucleotides matching TRBD1. The V gene end was trimmed by 5 bases and the J gene end by 2 bases; junction bases not matched to a gene: 6. The CDR3 runs to 14 residues. Germline CDR1 is DFQATT and CDR2 is SNEGSKA (reference sequence). CDR3 nucleotide sequence: TGCAGTGCTTTGACAGGGGCCAACACAGATACGCAGTATTTT. Amino acid sequence: CSALTGANTDTQYF.

This clonotype occurred many times. CDR3 protein: CASSYRQLMNTEAFF. CDR3 coding DNA: TGTGCCAGCAGTTACAGGCAGCTCATGAACACTGAAGCTTTCTTT. The chain has TRBV6-2 or TRBV6-3 and TRBJ1-1; D remains unclear. The CDR3 has 15 amino acids. Trimming pared 2 bases from V and 0 bases from J, leaving 10 bases between. Looked up from germline, CDR1 is MNHEY and CDR2 is SVGEGT.

This clonotype was seen repeatedly, ten times or more. The V and J genes are TRBV12-3 or TRBV12-4 and TRBJ2-1, with D possibly matching TRBD2 (5 bases). CDR3 length: 14 amino acids. The germline V and J ends were trimmed by 5 bases and 2 bases, with 10 bases remaining between them. CDR3 sequence reads: CASSPHGTYNEQFF. The CDR3 nucleotides read TGTGCCAGCAGTCCTCACGGGACCTACAATGAGCAGTTCTTC.